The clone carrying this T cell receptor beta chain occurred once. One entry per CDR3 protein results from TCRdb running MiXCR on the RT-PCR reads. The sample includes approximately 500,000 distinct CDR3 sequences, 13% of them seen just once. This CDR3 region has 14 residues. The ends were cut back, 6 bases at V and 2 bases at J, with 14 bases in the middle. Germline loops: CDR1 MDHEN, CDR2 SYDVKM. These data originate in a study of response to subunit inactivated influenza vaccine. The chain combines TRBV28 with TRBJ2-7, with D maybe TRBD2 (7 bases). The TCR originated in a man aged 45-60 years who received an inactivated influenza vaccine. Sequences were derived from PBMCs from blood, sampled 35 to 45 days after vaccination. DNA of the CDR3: TGTGCCAGCAGCAGGGGAGGGAGCCCCTACGAGCAGTACTTC. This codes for CASSRGGSPYEQYF.